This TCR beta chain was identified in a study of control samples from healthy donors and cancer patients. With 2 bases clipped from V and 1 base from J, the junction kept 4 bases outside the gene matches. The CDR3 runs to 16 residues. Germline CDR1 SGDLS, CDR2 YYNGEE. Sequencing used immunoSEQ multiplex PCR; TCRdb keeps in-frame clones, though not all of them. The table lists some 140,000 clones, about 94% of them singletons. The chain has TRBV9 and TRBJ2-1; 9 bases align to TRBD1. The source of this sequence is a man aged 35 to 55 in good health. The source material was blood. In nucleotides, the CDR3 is TGTGCCAGCAGCGTCCGGGACAGGGAATCCTACAATGAGCAGTTCTTC. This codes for CASSVRDRESYNEQFF.